The 24 T cell receptor beta chains below come from one sample, sequenced in a study of CD8 T cells in ankylosing spondylitis. TCRdb re-called the 5' RACE reads with MiXCR, one entry per CDR3 protein. The profile shows around 150,000 distinct CDR3 sequences, 18% of them singletons. The sample comprised blood, either unsorted or a sorted T cell fraction (not recorded which). The source of these receptors is a male donor with ankylosing spondylitis or in good health (not recorded which).

Only a few counts were recorded for this clonotype. V gene TRBV20-1 combines with J gene TRBJ2-3; D call uncertain. V shed 6 bases and J shed 1 base, with 11 bases lying between them. Per the germline V gene, CDR1 is DFQATT and CDR2 is SNEGSKA (reference sequence). The CDR3 loop spans 13 amino acids. The chain's CDR3 is CSATSVRTDTQYF. CDR3 DNA: TGCAGTGCCACGAGCGTCCGCACAGATACGCAGTATTTT.

The chain uses TRBV5-1 and TRBJ2-1, with TRBD1 identical over 7 bases. V shed 3 bases, J shed 5 bases, and the junction held 8 bases outside the gene matches. Germline-derived CDR1 and CDR2 are SGHRS and YFSETQ. The CDR3 is 15 residues long. Here the CDR3 reads CASSSRQGLNNEQFF. The CDR3 DNA follows: TGCGCCAGCAGCTCCCGACAGGGCCTCAACAATGAGCAGTTCTTC.

The rearrangement uses TRBV28 and TRBJ1-6; D not certain. The CDR3 spans 14 residues. Germline V gene sequence: CDR1 MDHEN, CDR2 SYDVKM. CDR3: CGWAATLYNSPLHF. The CDR3 region has the DNA TGTGGCTGGGCAGCCACCTTATATAATTCACCCCTCCACTTT.

This clonotype occurred many times. The chain couples TRBV5-5 to TRBJ2-1; 16 nucleotides match TRBD2. Germline trimming cut 3 bases from V and 3 bases from J; bases unmatched to any gene: 6. Germline CDR1 and CDR2: SGHKS and YYEKEE (reference sequence). The CDR3 spans 18 residues. The DNA for the CDR3 is TGTGCCAGCAGCTGGGGACTAGCGGGAGGGCTCAACTACAATGAGCAGTTCTTC. Translating gives CASSWGLAGGLNYNEQFF.

V gene TRBV5-1 combines with J gene TRBJ1-4; perhaps TRBD1 as D (5 bases). V lost 1 base, J lost 8 bases, and 12 bases lay in between. The CDR3 length is 14 residues. Germline V CDR1 and CDR2: SGHRS, YFSETQ. The chain's CDR3 is CASSLQGDDEKLFF. The CDR3 DNA reads TGCGCCAGCAGCTTGCAAGGGGATGACGAAAAACTGTTTTTT.

A remark on this clonotype: A read error may be the cause here, since a much bigger clone is one base away. The rearrangement joins TRBV28 to TRBJ2-6; unclear D gene. The CDR3 has 14 residues. Per the germline V gene, CDR1 is MDHEN and CDR2 is SYDVKM. The CDR3 DNA sequence: TGTGCCAGCAGTTTATCCCCTGAGGCCAACGTCCCGACTTTC. Translation: CASSLSPEANVPTF.

There are many counts of this clonotype. The chain recombines TRBV10-3 with TRBJ2-7; D may be TRBD1 or TRBD2 (7 bases each). V was pared by 6 bases and J by 3 bases, with 21 bases between. Germline CDR1 is ENHRY and CDR2 is SYGVKD. The CDR3 has 16 residues. CDR3 region: CAISDPGRGGDYEQYF. CDR3 nucleotides: TGTGCCATCAGCGATCCGGGCAGGGGGGGGGACTACGAGCAGTACTTC.

Many counts were recorded for this clonotype. The V and J genes are TRBV20-1 and TRBJ1-5; 7 nucleotides line up with TRBD1. The V gene end was trimmed by 2 bases and the J gene end by 0 bases; junction bases not matched to a gene: 4. Germline V gives CDR1 DFQATT, CDR2 SNEGSKA (reference sequence). The CDR3 length is 15 residues. CDR3 sequence reads: CSARRAGGSNQPQHF. The CDR3 bases are TGCAGTGCTAGAAGGGCAGGGGGTAGCAATCAGCCCCAGCATTTT.

This chain links TRBV7-8 with TRBJ2-3, with 13 bases that match TRBD2. V shed 3 bases and J 0 bases; nucleotides not matched to a gene: 9. The CDR3 extends over 19 amino acids. CDR1 is SGHVS, CDR2 FQNEAQ, per germline. The chain's CDR3 is CASSLRLAGGHSSTDTQYF. Here the CDR3 DNA reads TGTGCCAGCAGCTTGAGACTAGCGGGAGGACACTCGAGCACAGATACGCAGTATTTT.

This clonotype was seen many times. CDR3 in DNA: TGTGCCAGCAGCGTAGGGGACAGCTTCGGTGAAGCTTTCTTT. Amino acids: CASSVGDSFGEAFF. The chain recombines TRBV9 with TRBJ1-1; TRBD1 matches 7 bases. The CDR3 totals 14 residues. V lost 0 bases to trimming and J lost 7 bases; unmatched junction nucleotides: 6. Germline lookup yields CDR1 SGDLS and CDR2 YYNGEE.

This clonotype has at least ten counts. The chain recombines TRBV29-1 with TRBJ2-7; 7 bases agree with TRBD2. This CDR3 has 13 amino acids. Germline values: CDR1 SQVTM, CDR2 ANQGSEA. Trimming removed 4 bases from V and 6 bases from J; junction bases left unmatched: 9. The chain's CDR3 is CSVAGLLAVEQYF. The DNA of the CDR3 is TGCAGCGTTGCGGGACTTCTAGCGGTCGAGCAGTACTTC.

This chain uses TRBV29-1 with TRBJ2-2; D gene uncertain. CDR3 length equals 14 residues. Per the germline V gene, CDR1 is SQVTM and CDR2 is ANQGSEA. V lost 0 bases to trimming and J lost 1 base, with 6 bases between them. The CDR3 DNA is TGCAGCGTTGAAGATTATAAGAACACCGGGGAGCTGTTTTTT. Residues: CSVEDYKNTGELFF.

This chain links TRBV5-6 with TRBJ1-2; D uncertain. The CDR3 covers 13 residues. Germline V gene data show CDR1 as SGHDT and CDR2 as YYEEEE. Trimming pared 10 bases from V and 4 bases from J, leaving 17 bases between. CDR3 nucleotide sequence: TGTGCCTCACGAAAGGCAGAGAGCTATGGCTACACCTTC. This translates into CASRKAESYGYTF. Full variable domain (outside the CDR3, taken from reference TRBV5-6 and TRBJ1-2): DAGVTQSPTHLIKTRGQQVTLRCSPKSGHDTVSWYQQALGQGPQFIFQYYEEEERQRGNFPDRFSGHQFPNYSSELNVNALLLGDSALYLCASRKAESYGYTFGSGTRLTVV.

The rearrangement joins TRBV19 to TRBJ2-2; 16 nucleotides match TRBD2. Trimming removed 5 bases from V and 11 bases from J; junction bases left unmatched: 8. The CDR3 sequence is 16 residues long. The V gene's germline CDR1 is LNHDA and CDR2 SQIVND (reference sequence). The CDR3, as DNA: TGTGCCAGTAGTTCCCCCGGGACTAGCGGGAGGGCCGAGCTGTTTTTT. Its protein product is CASSSPGTSGRAELFF.

This clonotype was seen ten or more times. V usage is TRBV19 and J usage is TRBJ1-1; D remains unclear. The germline CDR1 and CDR2 sequences are LNHDA and SQIVND (reference sequence). Trimming took 4 bases from V and 7 from J, leaving 16 bases between them. This CDR3 region has 14 residues. CDR3: CASSRGSPLLEAFF. The DNA for the CDR3 is TGTGCCAGTAGTAGAGGGAGCCCACTCCTTGAAGCTTTCTTT.

This clonotype was seen only a few times. The chain recombines TRBV7-2 with TRBJ2-3, with 8 nucleotides matching TRBD2. V was clipped by 0 bases and J by 4 bases; unmatched bases: 3. The CDR3 is 15 amino acids. The V gene's germline CDR1 is SGHTA and CDR2 FQGNSA. In nucleotides, the CDR3 is TGTGCCAGCAGCTTAGCCAGCGGGAGAGCAGATACGCAGTATTTT. This sequence encodes CASSLASGRADTQYF.

This clonotype has ten or more counts. The rearrangement uses TRBV9 and TRBJ2-1, with 8 bases identical to TRBD2. V was clipped by 0 bases and J by 4 bases; unmatched bases: 6. Germline V gene sequence: CDR1 SGDLS, CDR2 YYNGEE. The length of the CDR3 is 16 residues. CDR3 sequence reads: CASSVGAGEGYNEQFF. CDR3 coding DNA: TGTGCCAGCAGCGTAGGAGCGGGAGAGGGATACAATGAGCAGTTCTTC.

This clonotype was detected a few times. The V call is TRBV6-6, the J call TRBJ2-1; D is uncertain. Between the trimmed V and J ends, which lost 2 bases and 7 bases, there was a span of 6 bases. The germline CDR1 and CDR2 sequences are MNHNY and SVGAGI (reference sequence). This CDR3 spans 12 amino acids. In DNA, the CDR3 is TGTGCCAGCAGTTACCTGGAAAATGAGCAGTTCTTC. As protein: CASSYLENEQFF.

This clonotype has at least ten counts. The chain joins TRBV20-1 to TRBJ2-1, with 8 nucleotides matching TRBD2. Germline V CDR1 and CDR2: DFQATT, SNEGSKA (reference sequence). This CDR3 region has 15 residues. The junction had 11 bases not matched to a gene; V was cut back by 3 bases and J by 7 bases. CDR3 DNA sequence: TGCAGTGCTAGTTCCAGCGGGGCGGGAGGAAATGAGCAGTTCTTC. Its translation: CSASSSGAGGNEQFF.

This clonotype came up a few times. The rearrangement uses TRBV3-1 and TRBJ2-1, with 8 positions matching TRBD2. V lost 4 bases and J lost 10; bases outside the gene matches: 3. The CDR3 totals 12 residues. Germline-derived CDR1 and CDR2 are LGHDT and YNNKEL (reference sequence). The CDR3 region has the DNA TGTGCCAGCAGCCTACGACTAGCGGAGCAGTTCTTC. Its protein is CASSLRLAEQFF.

The rearrangement joins TRBV7-2 to TRBJ2-7; the match to TRBD2 covers 9 bases. The CDR3 contains 15 residues. Germline V gene sequence: CDR1 SGHTA, CDR2 FQGNSA. Losses at the gene ends were 0 bases for V and 10 bases for J; bases not matched to a gene: 10. This CDR3 is CASSLALSSGSTQYF. DNA of the CDR3: TGTGCCAGCAGCTTAGCGCTGAGTAGCGGGAGTACCCAGTACTTC.

This clonotype was observed at least ten times. The chain has TRBV5-1 and TRBJ2-1, with 13 positions matching TRBD2. CDR1 and CDR2 (germline): SGHRS, YFSETQ. V lost 7 bases to trimming and J lost 6 bases; unmatched junction nucleotides: 1. This CDR3 contains 13 residues. The CDR3: CASGTSGTNEQFF. The CDR3 DNA reads TGCGCCAGCGGGACTAGCGGGACCAATGAGCAGTTCTTC.

This clonotype was detected many times. V gene TRBV5-1 combines with J gene TRBJ1-2; maybe TRBD1 (6 bases). CDR3 size: 16 residues. The germline gives CDR1 SGHRS, CDR2 YFSETQ. The V end lost 0 bases, the J end lost 0 bases, and 12 bases lay between the germline ends. The CDR3 is CASSLAGTPANYGYTF. CDR3 nucleotide sequence: TGCGCCAGCAGCTTGGCTGGGACACCCGCTAACTATGGCTACACCTTC.

This clonotype has a handful of counts. The chain is built from TRBV7-2 and TRBJ2-1; D is undetermined. The CDR3 totals 16 residues. Deletions cut 4 bases from V and 4 bases from J, with 17 bases between. Germline values: CDR1 SGHTA, CDR2 FQGNSA. The CDR3 DNA sequence: TGTGCCAGCAGCTCCCGGTACCTGAGTGGTTACAATGAGCAGTTCTTC. Protein sequence: CASSSRYLSGYNEQFF.